The 3 T cell receptor beta chains presented below share a single source sample, sequenced in a study of chemoradiotherapy in HPV16-positive cancers (dated by TCRdb to 2022 to 2024). Library preparation employed the immunoSEQ multiplex PCR assay. TCRdb mirrors the immuneACCESS table, restricted to in-frame sequences. Some clones are absent from its copies; in checked studies, under half trace to an unresolved V gene, and the reason for the others is unknown. The sample records about 32,000 clones, around 80% of which are singletons. 3.5% to 4% of the sample is taken by the ten largest. The sequenced sample was blood, obtained from a patient who underwent chemoradiotherapy. Source of these receptors: a human donor with HPV-associated anogenital cancer.

CDR3 residues: CASSSDGGGEQYF. The CDR3 nucleotides read TGCGCCAGCAGCTCGGATGGGGGCGGGGAGCAGTACTTC. This chain links TRBV5-1 with TRBJ2-7; possibly TRBD1 for D (6 bases). The germline CDR1 and CDR2 sequences are SGHRS and YFSETQ. The CDR3 sequence is 13 residues long. Deletions cut 3 bases from V and 7 bases from J, with 14 bases between.

The CDR3 nucleotides are TGTGCCAGCAGCGCCTGGGACAGATCCTACAATGAGCAGTTCTTC. Protein sequence: CASSAWDRSYNEQFF. The rearrangement uses TRBV7-9 and TRBJ2-1; TRBD1 matches at 7 bases. V was pared by 5 bases and J by 1 base, with 5 bases of the junction left unmatched. Per germline, CDR1 SEHNR and CDR2 FQNEAQ (reference sequence). The CDR3 consists of 15 residues.

This clone turned up a few times. The chain combines TRBV19 with TRBJ1-5; D call uncertain. Germline CDR1 reads LNHDA; CDR2 reads SQIVND (reference sequence). CDR3 size: 14 residues. The V end lost 7 bases, the J end lost 0 bases, and 10 bases lay between the germline ends. This CDR3 is CASTAGYSNQPQHF. The DNA for the CDR3 is TGTGCCAGTACCGCGGGATATAGCAATCAGCCCCAGCATTTT.